The 4 T cell receptor beta chains reported below all come from one sample, sequenced in a study of cytomegalovirus exposure and HLA in healthy donors. PCR was performed using 60 Vbeta and 13 Jbeta primers. Sequenced by immunoSEQ multiplex PCR; TCRdb stores in-frame clones only, minus some. This table has approximately 170,000 clones, around 77% appearing once. Material for sequencing was PBMCs. The receptors originated from a woman aged 40-49 years in good health and CMV-seronegative.

This rearrangement joins TRBV10-3 to TRBJ2-1, with TRBD2 identical over 10 bases. The V gene end was trimmed by 5 bases and the J gene end by 4 bases; junction bases not matched to a gene: 2. The V gene's germline CDR1 is ENHRY and CDR2 SYGVKD. The CDR3 spans 14 residues. CDR3 loop: CAISLAGEYNEQFF. The CDR3 region has the DNA TGTGCCATCAGTCTAGCGGGGGAATACAATGAGCAGTTCTTC.

This clone showed up just a few times. This sequence joins TRBV2 and TRBJ2-1; maybe TRBD2 (5 bases). CDR1 is SNHLY, CDR2 FYNNEI, per germline. Trimming cost V 5 bases and J 0 bases, with 11 bases left between them. The CDR3 extends over 15 amino acids. The CDR3 DNA follows: TGTGCCAGCAGTAATGAACTAGGCTCCTACAATGAGCAGTTCTTC. This gives the protein CASSNELGSYNEQFF.

The J gene is TRBJ2-7, the V gene TRBV28, with 14 bases aligning to TRBD2. V shed 4 bases, J shed 3 bases, and the junction held 2 bases outside the gene matches. The CDR3 is made up of 15 amino acids. CDR1 and CDR2 (germline): MDHEN, SYDVKM. The CDR3 DNA reads as TGTGCCAGCAGTTCGGGACTAGCGGGAGTCTACGAGCAGTACTTC. Translating it yields CASSSGLAGVYEQYF.

V is TRBV5-1 and J is TRBJ1-1, with a possible D match to TRBD1 (5 bases). The CDR3 consists of 15 residues. Germline V gene sequence: CDR1 SGHRS, CDR2 YFSETQ. The germline V and J ends were trimmed by 0 bases and 3 bases, with 12 bases remaining between them. CDR3 residues: CASSLVGQSHTEAFF. In DNA form, the CDR3 reads TGCGCCAGCAGCTTGGTGGGGCAGAGTCACACTGAAGCTTTCTTT.